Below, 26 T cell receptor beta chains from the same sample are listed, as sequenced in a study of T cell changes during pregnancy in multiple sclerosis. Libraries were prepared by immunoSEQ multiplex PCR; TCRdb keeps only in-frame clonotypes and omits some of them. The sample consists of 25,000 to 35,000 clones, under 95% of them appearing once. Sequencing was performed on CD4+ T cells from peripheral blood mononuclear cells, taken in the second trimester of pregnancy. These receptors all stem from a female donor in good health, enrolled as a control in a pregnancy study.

This chain's CDR3 is CASRGSLELQPQHF. The DNA for the CDR3 is TGTGCCAGTAGGGGTAGTCTAGAGCTTCAGCCCCAGCATTTT. V gene TRBV19 combines with J gene TRBJ1-5; no clear D gene. V was trimmed by 6 bases and J by 6 bases, leaving 15 bases between them. Germline V gives CDR1 LNHDA, CDR2 SQIVND (reference sequence). This CDR3 region has 14 residues.

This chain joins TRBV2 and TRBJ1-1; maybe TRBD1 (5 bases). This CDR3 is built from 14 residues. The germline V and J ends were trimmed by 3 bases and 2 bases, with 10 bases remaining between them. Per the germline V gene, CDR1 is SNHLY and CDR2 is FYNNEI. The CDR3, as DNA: TGTGCCAGCAGTGAGCAGGGCTTAAACACTGAAGCTTTCTTT. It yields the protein CASSEQGLNTEAFF.

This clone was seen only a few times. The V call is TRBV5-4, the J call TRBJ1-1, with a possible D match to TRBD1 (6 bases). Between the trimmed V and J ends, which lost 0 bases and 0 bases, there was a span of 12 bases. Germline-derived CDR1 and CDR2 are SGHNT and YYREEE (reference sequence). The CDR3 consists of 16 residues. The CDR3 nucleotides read TGTGCCAGCAGCTTGGGTTTTTCAGGGGTGAACACTGAAGCTTTCTTT. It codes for CASSLGFSGVNTEAFF.

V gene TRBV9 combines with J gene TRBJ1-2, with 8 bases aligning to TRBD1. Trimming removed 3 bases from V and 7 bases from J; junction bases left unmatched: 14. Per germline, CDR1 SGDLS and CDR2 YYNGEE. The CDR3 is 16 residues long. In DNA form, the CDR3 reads TGTGCCAGCAGCGCCCACCTTAAGGGACAGGTACCTGGCTACACCTTC. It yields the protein CASSAHLKGQVPGYTF.

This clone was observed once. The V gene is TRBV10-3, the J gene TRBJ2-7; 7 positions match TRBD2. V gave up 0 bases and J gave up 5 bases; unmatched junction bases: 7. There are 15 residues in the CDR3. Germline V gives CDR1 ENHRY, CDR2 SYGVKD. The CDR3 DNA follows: TGTGCCATCAGTGAGTCTGGGCGGGAGAAGCACGAGCAGTACTTC. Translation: CAISESGREKHEQYF.

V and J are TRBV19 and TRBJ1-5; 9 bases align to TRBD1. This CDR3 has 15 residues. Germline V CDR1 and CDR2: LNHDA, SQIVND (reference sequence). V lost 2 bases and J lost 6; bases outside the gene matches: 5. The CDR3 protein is CASSIQDRGSQPQHF. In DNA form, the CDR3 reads TGTGCCAGTAGTATACAGGACAGGGGCAGTCAGCCCCAGCATTTT. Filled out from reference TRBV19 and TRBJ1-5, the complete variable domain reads DGGITQSPKYLFRKEGQNVTLSCEQNLNHDAMYWYRQDPGQGLRLIYYSQIVNDFQKGDIAEGYSVSREKKESFPLTVTSAQKNPTAFYLCASSIQDRGSQPQHFGDGTRLSIL.

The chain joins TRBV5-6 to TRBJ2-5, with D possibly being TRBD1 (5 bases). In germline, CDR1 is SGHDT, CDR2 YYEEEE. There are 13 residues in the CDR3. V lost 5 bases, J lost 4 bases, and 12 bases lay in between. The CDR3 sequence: CASRVDRIETQYF. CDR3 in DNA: TGTGCCAGCAGGGTCGACAGAATAGAGACCCAGTACTTC. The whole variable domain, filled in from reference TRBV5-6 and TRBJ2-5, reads DAGVTQSPTHLIKTRGQQVTLRCSPKSGHDTVSWYQQALGQGPQFIFQYYEEEERQRGNFPDRFSGHQFPNYSSELNVNALLLGDSALYLCASRVDRIETQYFGPGTRLLVL.

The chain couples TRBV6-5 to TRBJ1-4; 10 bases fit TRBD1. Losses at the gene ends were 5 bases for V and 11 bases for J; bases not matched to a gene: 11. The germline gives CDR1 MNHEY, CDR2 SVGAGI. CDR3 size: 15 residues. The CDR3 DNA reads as TGTGCCAGCAGTAAAAAGACAGGGGGCTTAGGGAAACTGTTTTTT. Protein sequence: CASSKKTGGLGKLFF.

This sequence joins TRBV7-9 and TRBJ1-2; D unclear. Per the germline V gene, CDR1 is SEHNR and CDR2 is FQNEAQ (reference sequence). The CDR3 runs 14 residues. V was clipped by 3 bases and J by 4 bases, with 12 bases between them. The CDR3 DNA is TGTGCCAGCAGCTTTGCGACTCCGGGCTATGGCTACACCTTC. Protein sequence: CASSFATPGYGYTF.

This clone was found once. CDR3 in DNA: TGCGCCAGCAGCTTGAGTCAGGGGGACCGCGAGCAGTACTTC. This translates into CASSLSQGDREQYF. V is TRBV5-1 and J is TRBJ2-7; 7 bases map to TRBD1. Germline loops: CDR1 SGHRS, CDR2 YFSETQ. The J segment lost 6 bases and the V segment lost 1 base, leaving 7 bases of the junction unmatched. The CDR3 runs 14 residues.

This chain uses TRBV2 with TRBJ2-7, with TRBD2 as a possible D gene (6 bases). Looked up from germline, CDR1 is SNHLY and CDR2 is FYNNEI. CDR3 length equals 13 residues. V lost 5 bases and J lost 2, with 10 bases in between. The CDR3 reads CASSPERAYEQYF. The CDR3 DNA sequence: TGTGCCAGCAGTCCCGAGCGGGCCTACGAGCAGTACTTC.

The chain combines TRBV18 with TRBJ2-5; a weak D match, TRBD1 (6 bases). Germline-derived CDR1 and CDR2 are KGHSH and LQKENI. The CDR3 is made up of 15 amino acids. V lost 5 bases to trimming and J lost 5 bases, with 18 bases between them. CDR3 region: CASSANRAQSETQYF. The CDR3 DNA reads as TGTGCCAGCTCAGCAAACAGGGCTCAGAGCGAGACCCAGTACTTC.

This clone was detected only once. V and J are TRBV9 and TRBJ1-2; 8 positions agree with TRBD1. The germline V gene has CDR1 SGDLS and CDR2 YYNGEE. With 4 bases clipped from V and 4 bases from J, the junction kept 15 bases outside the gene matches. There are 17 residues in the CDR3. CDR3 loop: CASSPMGRQGRTYGYTF. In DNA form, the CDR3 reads TGTGCCAGCAGCCCGATGGGCAGACAGGGGCGGACCTATGGCTACACCTTC.

Here the CDR3 reads CASSREGGLNTEAFF. DNA of the CDR3: TGTGCCAGCAGCCGGGAGGGGGGGTTGAACACTGAAGCTTTCTTT. The rearrangement links TRBV7-6 to TRBJ1-1; possible D gene TRBD1, 6 bases. The CDR3 sequence is 15 residues long. Trimming stripped 5 bases from V and 0 bases from J, with 13 bases between. The germline CDR1 and CDR2 sequences are SGHVS and FNYEAQ. The full variable domain, rest sourced from reference TRBV7-6 and TRBJ1-1, is GAGVSQSPRYKVTKRGQDVALRCDPISGHVSLYWYRQALGQGPEFLTYFNYEAQQDKSGLPNDRFSAERPEGSISTLTIQRTEQRDSAMYRCASSREGGLNTEAFFGQGTRLTVV.

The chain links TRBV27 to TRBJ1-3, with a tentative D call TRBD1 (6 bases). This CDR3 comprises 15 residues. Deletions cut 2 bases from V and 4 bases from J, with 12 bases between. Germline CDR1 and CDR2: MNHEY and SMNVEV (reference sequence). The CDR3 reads CASSLRGAGGNTIYF. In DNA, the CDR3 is TGTGCCAGCAGTTTACGGGGGGCCGGAGGAAACACCATATATTTT.

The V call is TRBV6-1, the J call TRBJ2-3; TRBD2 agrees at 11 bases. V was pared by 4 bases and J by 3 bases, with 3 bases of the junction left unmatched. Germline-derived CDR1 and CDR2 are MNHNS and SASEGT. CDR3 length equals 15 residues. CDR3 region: CASSASSGRTDTQYF. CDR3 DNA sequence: TGTGCCAGCAGTGCATCTAGCGGGAGGACAGATACGCAGTATTTT.

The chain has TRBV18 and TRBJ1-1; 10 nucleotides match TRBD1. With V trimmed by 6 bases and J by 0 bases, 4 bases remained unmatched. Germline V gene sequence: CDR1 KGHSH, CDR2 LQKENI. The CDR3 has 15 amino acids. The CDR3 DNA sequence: TGTGCCAGCTCCCTGGACAGGGGGTTGAACACTGAAGCTTTCTTT. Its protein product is CASSLDRGLNTEAFF.

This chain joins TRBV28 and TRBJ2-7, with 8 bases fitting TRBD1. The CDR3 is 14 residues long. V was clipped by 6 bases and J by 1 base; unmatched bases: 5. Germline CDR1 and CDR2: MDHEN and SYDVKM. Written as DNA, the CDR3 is TGTGCCAGCAGAAGAACAGGGGGATCCTACGAGCAGTACTTC. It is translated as CASRRTGGSYEQYF.

This CDR3 is CASSPMGPRQGSDQPQHF. The CDR3 DNA is TGCGCCAGCAGCCCCATGGGTCCTCGACAGGGATCGGATCAGCCCCAGCATTTT. The chain employs TRBV5-1 and TRBJ1-5; 7 nucleotides agree with TRBD1. Germline trimming cut 4 bases from V and 5 bases from J; bases unmatched to any gene: 18. CDR1 SGHRS and CDR2 YFSETQ come from the germline V gene. This CDR3 has 18 residues.

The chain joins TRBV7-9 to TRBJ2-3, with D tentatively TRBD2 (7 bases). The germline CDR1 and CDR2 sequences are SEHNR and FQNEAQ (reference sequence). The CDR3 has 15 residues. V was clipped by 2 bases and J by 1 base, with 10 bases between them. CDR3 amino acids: CASSLRGGGTDTQYF. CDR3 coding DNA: TGTGCCAGCAGCTTACGCGGGGGCGGCACAGATACGCAGTATTTT.

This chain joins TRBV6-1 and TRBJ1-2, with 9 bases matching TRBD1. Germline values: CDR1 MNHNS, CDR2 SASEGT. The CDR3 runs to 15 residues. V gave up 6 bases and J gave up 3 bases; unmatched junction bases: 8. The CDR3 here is CASSRTGVLDYGYTF. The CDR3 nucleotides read TGTGCCAGCAGCCGGACAGGGGTGTTGGACTATGGCTACACCTTC.

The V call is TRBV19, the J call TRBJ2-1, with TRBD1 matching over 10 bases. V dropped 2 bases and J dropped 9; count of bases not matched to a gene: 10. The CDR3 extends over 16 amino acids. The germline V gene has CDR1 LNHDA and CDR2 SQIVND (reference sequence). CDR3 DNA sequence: TGTGCCAGTAGTATAAGGGGGACAGGGGAAGGGGGTGAGCAGTTCTTC. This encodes CASSIRGTGEGGEQFF.

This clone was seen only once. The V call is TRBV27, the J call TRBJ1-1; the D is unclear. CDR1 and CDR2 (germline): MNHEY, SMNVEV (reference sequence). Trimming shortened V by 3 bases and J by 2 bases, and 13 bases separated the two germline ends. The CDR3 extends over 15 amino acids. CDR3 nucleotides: TGTGCCAGCAGTTTCTCATTGGGCCTAAACACTGAAGCTTTCTTT. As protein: CASSFSLGLNTEAFF.

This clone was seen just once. This CDR3 reads CASSLIPGTGLEKLFF. As DNA, the CDR3 is TGCGCCAGCAGCTTGATTCCCGGGACAGGGCTTGAAAAACTGTTTTTT. V and J are TRBV5-1 and TRBJ1-4, with TRBD1 matching over 9 bases. CDR3 size: 16 residues. Trimming cost V 1 base and J 7 bases; bases outside gene matches: 8. Germline values: CDR1 SGHRS, CDR2 YFSETQ.

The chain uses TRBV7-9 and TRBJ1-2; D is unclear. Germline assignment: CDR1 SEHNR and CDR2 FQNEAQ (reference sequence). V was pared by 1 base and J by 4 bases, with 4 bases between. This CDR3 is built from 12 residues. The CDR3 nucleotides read TGTGCCAGCAGCTTAGACATCTATGGCTACACCTTC. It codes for CASSLDIYGYTF.

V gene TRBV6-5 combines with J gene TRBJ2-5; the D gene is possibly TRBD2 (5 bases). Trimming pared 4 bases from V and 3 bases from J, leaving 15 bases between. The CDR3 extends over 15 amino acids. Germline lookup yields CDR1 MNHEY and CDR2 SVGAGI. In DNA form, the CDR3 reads TGTGCCAGCAGTTCCCCCCGGGCAGCGGAAGAGACCCAGTACTTC. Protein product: CASSSPRAAEETQYF.